What follows describes a single T cell receptor (beta chain). Its antigen is unknown. TCRdb's table, derived via immunoSEQ multiplex PCR, lists solely in-frame clones and lacks some. Of about 94,000 clones listed, 91% are singletons. This entry comes from a study of graft-versus-host responses after intestinal transplantation. Study context: Isolated intestinal, liver-intestinal, or multivisceral transplants were what recipients had. After anti-thymocyte globulin induction, recipients took tacrolimus and steroids for two to three years.

With V trimmed by 2 bases and J by 3 bases, 3 bases remained unmatched. The length of the CDR3 is 15 residues. Germline loops: CDR1 MNHEY, CDR2 SMNVEV (reference sequence). Findings of the study overall: Allografts carried high graft-versus-host to host-versus-graft clonal ratios in patients having graft-donor T cell macrochimerism. GvH clones detected in recipient marrow included some appearing first in ileum or blood.

The specimen was unstimulated CD8+ T cells sorted from spleen or lymph node cells, collected before intestinal transplant. The source of this sequence is a human donor who received an intestinal transplant. The rearrangement uses TRBV27 and TRBJ2-7, with 11 bases matching TRBD1. The CDR3, as DNA: TGTGCCAGCAGTTTAGGGGGGACAGGGGGCTACGAGCAGTACTTC. Encoded protein: CASSLGGTGGYEQYF.